This TCR beta chain derives from a study of T cells in women clearing cervical HPV infection. Study-level information: Cases' blood sampling followed lesion detection by median around 150 days (90 to 200).

Study-wide results and limits: CIN3+ cases had significantly higher TCR repertoire richness than controls, but evenness did not differ. Unknown T-cell numbers per sample may underlie the richness differences. Controls had more TRBV6-7 (about 0.15%) than cases (roughly 0.11%).

The J segment lost 6 bases and the V segment lost 6 bases, leaving 8 bases of the junction unmatched. The germline CDR1 and CDR2 sequences are ENHRY and SYGVKD. CDR3 length: 16 amino acids. As regards this clone: Its antigen is unknown. The read halts 3 residues ahead of the CDR3 end, with the missing end drawn from the germline J gene.

Assay: immunoSEQ multiplex PCR; the TCRdb copy retains only in-frame clones and omits some. Its listing shows around 31,000 clones. This TCR came from a woman between 18 and 75 years old with a cervical HPV16 infection that either progressed to CIN3+ or cleared (not recorded which). This rearrangement joins TRBV10-3 to TRBJ2-2, with 12 bases fitting TRBD2. Sequenced material: blood buffy coat. CDR3 in amino acids: CAIRELAGGWSGELFF. CDR3 DNA (partial): TGTGCCATCAGGGAACTAGCGGGAGGTTGGTCCGGGGAG.